This T cell receptor beta chain was obtained from a study of OX40 agonist ivuxolimab in advanced cancers. Overall study context: In this cohort, patients received ivuxolimab, an agonistic anti-OX40 (CD134) antibody. Ivuxolimab was delivered to patients intravenously every 2 weeks at doses spanning 0.01 to 10 mg/kg. Whole-study findings and limits: Partial responders treated at 0.1-3.0 mg/kg exhibited clonal expansion among the lowest measured.

Trimming cost V 2 bases and J 0 bases; bases outside gene matches: 7. Germline V lookup: CDR1 SGHTA, CDR2 FQGNSA. The length of the CDR3 is 16 residues. This clone was seen more than once but under ten times. Its antigen remains unknown. The method was immunoSEQ multiplex PCR; TCRdb's version includes in-frame clones alone and lacks a portion of them. The sample contains about 19,000 clones, roughly 68% of which appear only once. The chain uses TRBV7-2 and TRBJ2-7; 7 nucleotides match TRBD2. The TCR comes from an adult with an advanced solid tumor such as melanoma, head and neck, liver or kidney cancer. Sample: CD4+ or CD8+ T cells sorted from blood, taken in a trial of the OX40 agonist ivuxolimab. CDR3 residues: CASSLLSGDSSYEQYF. The CDR3 DNA is TGTGCCAGCAGCTTACTCAGCGGGGATAGCTCCTACGAGCAGTACTTC.